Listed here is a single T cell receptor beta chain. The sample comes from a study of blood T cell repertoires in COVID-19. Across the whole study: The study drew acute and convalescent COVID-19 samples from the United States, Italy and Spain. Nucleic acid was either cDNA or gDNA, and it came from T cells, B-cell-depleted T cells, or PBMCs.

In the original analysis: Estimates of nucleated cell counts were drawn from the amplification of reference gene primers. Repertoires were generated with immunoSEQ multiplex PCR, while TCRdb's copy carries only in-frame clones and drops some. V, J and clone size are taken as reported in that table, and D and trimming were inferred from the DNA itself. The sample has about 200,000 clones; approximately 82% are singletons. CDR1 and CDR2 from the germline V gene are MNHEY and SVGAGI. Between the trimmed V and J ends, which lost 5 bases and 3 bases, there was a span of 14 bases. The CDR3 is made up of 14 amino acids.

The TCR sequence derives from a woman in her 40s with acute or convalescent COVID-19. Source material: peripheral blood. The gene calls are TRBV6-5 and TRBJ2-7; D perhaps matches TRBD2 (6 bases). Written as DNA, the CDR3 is TGTGCCAGCAGTAACCGGGACGGGAGCTACGAGCAGTACTTC. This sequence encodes CASSNRDGSYEQYF.